This record looks at one T cell receptor (beta chain) sequence and its context. This sample is part of a study of blood T cells in healthy people across ages. Using a J-beta primer mix together with a sample-barcoded 5' primer, a second PCR was run for about 7 to 12 cycles. Each cDNA molecule carried a tag from a template-switch adaptor that contained 12 random nucleotides. In TCRdb, the 5' RACE reads were re-called with MiXCR into one record per CDR3 protein. The sample lists about 750,000 distinct CDR3 sequences, about 48% occurring once. CDR3 size: 16 residues. V was cut by 5 bases and J by 5 bases, with 18 bases left in between. Germline CDR1 reads SNHLY; CDR2 reads FYNNEI. The authors extracted at least 6 micrograms of total RNA per sample.

V and J are TRBV2 and TRBJ1-4, with D possibly matching TRBD1 (6 bases). The receptor was isolated from a man older than 75 in good health. Material: blood. The CDR3, as DNA: TGTGCCAGCAGTCACAGGGATGACCTTTACAATGAAAAACTGTTTTTT. It codes for CASSHRDDLYNEKLFF. The whole variable domain, filled in from reference TRBV2 and TRBJ1-4, reads EPEVTQTPSHQVTQMGQEVILRCVPISNHLYFYWYRQILGQKVEFLVSFYNNEISEKSEIFDDQFSVERPDGSNFTLKIRSTKLEDSAMYFCASSHRDDLYNEKLFFGSGTQLSVL.